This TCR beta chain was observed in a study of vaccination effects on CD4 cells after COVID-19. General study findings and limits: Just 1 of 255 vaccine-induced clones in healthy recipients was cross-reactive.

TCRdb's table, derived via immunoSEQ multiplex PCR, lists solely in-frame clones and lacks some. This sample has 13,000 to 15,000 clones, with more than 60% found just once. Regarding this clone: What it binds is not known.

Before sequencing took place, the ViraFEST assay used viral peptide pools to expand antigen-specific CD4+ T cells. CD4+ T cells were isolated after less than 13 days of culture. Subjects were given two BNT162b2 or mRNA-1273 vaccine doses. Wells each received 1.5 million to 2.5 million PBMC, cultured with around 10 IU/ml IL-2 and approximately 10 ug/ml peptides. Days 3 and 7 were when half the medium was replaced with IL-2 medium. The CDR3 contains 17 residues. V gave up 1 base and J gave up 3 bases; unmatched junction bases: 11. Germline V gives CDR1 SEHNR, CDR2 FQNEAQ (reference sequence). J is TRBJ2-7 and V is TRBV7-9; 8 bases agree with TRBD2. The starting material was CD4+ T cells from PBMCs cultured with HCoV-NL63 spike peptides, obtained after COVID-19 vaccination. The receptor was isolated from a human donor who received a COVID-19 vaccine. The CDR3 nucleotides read TGTGCCAGCAGCTTAGGGTCTGGCGGGAGGAGCAACTACGAGCAGTACTTC. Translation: CASSLGSGGRSNYEQYF. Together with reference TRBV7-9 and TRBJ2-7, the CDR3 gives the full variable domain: DTGVSQNPRHKITKRGQNVTFRCDPISEHNRLYWYRQTLGQGPEFLTYFQNEAQLEKSRLLSDRFSAERPKGSFSTLEIQRTEQGDSAMYLCASSLGSGGRSNYEQYFGPGTRLTVT.